The rows below give T cell receptor beta chains drawn from one sample of a study of T-cell memory formation after mild COVID-19. TCRdb independently ran MiXCR on the 5' RACE reads; one entry per CDR3 protein. Of 550,000 to 700,000 distinct CDR3 sequences listed, 17% are singletons. Sequencing was carried out using PBMCs or a T cell subset sorted from them (not recorded which). These receptors were collected from an adult woman who had mild COVID-19 (a few samples of this study predate the infection). Cell type and time point are not known. The conserved cysteine and the conserved F or W are not part of the CDR3 here.

v_gene: TRBV14
j_gene: TRBJ1-6
CDR3aa: ASSQTDTIAVSPLH

v_gene: TRBV30
j_gene: TRBJ2-2
CDR3aa: AWRRQGNTGELF

v_gene: TRBV3-1
j_gene: TRBJ2-2
CDR3aa: ASTTGSNTGELF

v_gene: TRBV18
j_gene: TRBJ2-7
CDR3aa: ASSPPGTSYEQY

v_gene: TRBV7-9
j_gene: TRBJ2-4
CDR3aa: ASSRKDGNIQY

v_gene: TRBV6-2/TRBV6-3
j_gene: TRBJ2-3
CDR3aa: ASSFSGSRTDTQY

v_gene: TRBV7-9
j_gene: TRBJ2-5
CDR3aa: ASSLGNSREETQY

v_gene: TRBV7-2
j_gene: TRBJ2-7
CDR3aa: ASSLGSLGEQY

v_gene: TRBV13
j_gene: TRBJ2-5
CDR3aa: ASSHAGGETQY

v_gene: TRBV29-1
j_gene: TRBJ2-3
CDR3aa: SGRLAGGRGPDTQY

v_gene: TRBV3-1
j_gene: TRBJ2-5
CDR3aa: ASSRGALKQETQY

v_gene: TRBV10-3
j_gene: TRBJ2-1
CDR3aa: AISSTSGGFYNEQF

v_gene: TRBV4-1
j_gene: TRBJ1-2
CDR3aa: ASSQPSDWGAYGYT

v_gene: TRBV20-1
j_gene: TRBJ2-5
CDR3aa: SASYGAGRETQY

v_gene: TRBV19
j_gene: TRBJ1-1
CDR3aa: ASIRRGMNTEAF

v_gene: TRBV12-3/TRBV12-4
j_gene: TRBJ2-2
CDR3aa: ASSRGLAGEGGELF

v_gene: TRBV4-3
j_gene: TRBJ2-3
CDR3aa: ASSQLSGTSTDTQY

v_gene: TRBV29-1
j_gene: TRBJ2-7
CDR3aa: SVFSSKTSGGYEQY

v_gene: TRBV9
j_gene: TRBJ2-1
CDR3aa: PSSVSGRVNEQF

v_gene: TRBV30
j_gene: TRBJ2-3
CDR3aa: AWGQGASTDTQY

v_gene: TRBV24-1
j_gene: TRBJ1-2
CDR3aa: ATSDSGPPYGYT

v_gene: TRBV6-2/TRBV6-3
j_gene: TRBJ2-5
CDR3aa: ASVFHPDRVDQETQY

v_gene: TRBV7-2
j_gene: TRBJ1-2
CDR3aa: ASTSDRLGYT

v_gene: TRBV7-9
j_gene: TRBJ2-7
CDR3aa: ASSQGLADFYEQY

v_gene: TRBV3-1
j_gene: TRBJ1-1
CDR3aa: ASSQAGREGEAF

v_gene: TRBV6-5
j_gene: TRBJ2-7
CDR3aa: ASSYDRNYEQY

v_gene: TRBV5-6
j_gene: TRBJ2-1
CDR3aa: ASSLGRVDEQF

v_gene: TRBV7-8
j_gene: TRBJ2-7
CDR3aa: ASSLVQGFYEQY

v_gene: TRBV6-2/TRBV6-3
j_gene: TRBJ2-7
CDR3aa: ASSSTSGRYEQY

v_gene: TRBV7-9
j_gene: TRBJ1-5
CDR3aa: ASSLFTGHSNQPQH

v_gene: TRBV3-1
j_gene: TRBJ2-1
CDR3aa: ASSQVGGGNEQF

v_gene: TRBV24-1
j_gene: TRBJ2-7
CDR3aa: ATSDTGHTHEQY

v_gene: TRBV5-1
j_gene: TRBJ2-7
CDR3aa: ASSLEVGGPSEQY

v_gene: TRBV11-2
j_gene: TRBJ2-5
CDR3aa: ASRRRALTQETQY

v_gene: TRBV6-5
j_gene: TRBJ2-3
CDR3aa: ASIPGLAATDTQY

v_gene: TRBV7-9
j_gene: TRBJ1-5
CDR3aa: AGSLGVGQGSNQPQD

v_gene: TRBV24-1
j_gene: TRBJ2-7
CDR3aa: ATSDPRALGEQY

v_gene: TRBV4-1
j_gene: TRBJ2-4
CDR3aa: ASSQEQARGQVKNIQY

v_gene: TRBV29-1
j_gene: TRBJ1-1
CDR3aa: SVGTIGGAF

v_gene: TRBV6-5
j_gene: TRBJ2-7
CDR3aa: ASRVGGVSYEQY

v_gene: TRBV4-2
j_gene: TRBJ1-4
CDR3aa: ASSHADGATNEKLF

v_gene: TRBV20-1
j_gene: TRBJ2-7
CDR3aa: SARSSYEQY

v_gene: TRBV12-3/TRBV12-4
j_gene: TRBJ2-7
CDR3aa: ASSSGLTSYEQY

v_gene: TRBV4-2
j_gene: TRBJ2-1
CDR3aa: ASSQLAGGPGNEQF